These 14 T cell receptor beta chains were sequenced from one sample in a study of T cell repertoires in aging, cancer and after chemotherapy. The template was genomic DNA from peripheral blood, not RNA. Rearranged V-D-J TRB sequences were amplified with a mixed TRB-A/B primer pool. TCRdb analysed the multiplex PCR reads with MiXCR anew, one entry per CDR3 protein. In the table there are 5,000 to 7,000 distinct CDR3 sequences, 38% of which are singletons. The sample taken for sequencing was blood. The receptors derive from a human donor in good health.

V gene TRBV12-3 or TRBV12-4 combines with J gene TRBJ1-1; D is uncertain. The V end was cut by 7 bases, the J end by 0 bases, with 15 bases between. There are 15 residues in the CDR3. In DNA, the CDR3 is TGTGCCAGCACACAGCTGGACGGTCTGAACACTGAAGCTTTCTTT. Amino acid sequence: CASTQLDGLNTEAFF.

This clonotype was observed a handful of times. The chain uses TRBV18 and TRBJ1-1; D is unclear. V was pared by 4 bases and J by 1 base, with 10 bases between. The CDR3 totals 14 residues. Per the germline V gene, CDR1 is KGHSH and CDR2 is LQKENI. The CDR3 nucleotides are TGTGCCAGCTCACAGCAGGCAGCGAACACTGAAGCTTTCTTT. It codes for CASSQQAANTEAFF.

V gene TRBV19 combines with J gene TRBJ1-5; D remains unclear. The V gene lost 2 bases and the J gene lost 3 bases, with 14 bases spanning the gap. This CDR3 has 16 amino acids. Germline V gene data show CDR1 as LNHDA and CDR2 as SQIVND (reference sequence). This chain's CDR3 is CASSIKHERINQPQHF. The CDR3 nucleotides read TGTGCCAGTAGTATAAAACACGAGAGGATCAATCAGCCCCAGCATTTT.

CDR3 amino acids: CASSSADYYEQYF. The CDR3, as DNA: TGTGCCAGCAGCTCAGCAGACTACTACGAGCAGTACTTC. The chain recombines TRBV7-6 with TRBJ2-7; maybe TRBD2 (5 bases). The V end lost 4 bases, the J end lost 3 bases, and 10 bases lay between the germline ends. This CDR3 is built from 13 residues. In germline, CDR1 is SGHVS, CDR2 FNYEAQ.

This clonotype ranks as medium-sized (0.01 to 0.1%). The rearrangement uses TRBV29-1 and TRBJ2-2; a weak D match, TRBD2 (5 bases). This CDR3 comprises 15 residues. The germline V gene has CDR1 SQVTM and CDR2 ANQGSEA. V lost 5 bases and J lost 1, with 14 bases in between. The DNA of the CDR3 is TGCAGCGTTCATCTCCCCGAGGGGAACACCGGGGAGCTGTTTTTT. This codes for CSVHLPEGNTGELFF.

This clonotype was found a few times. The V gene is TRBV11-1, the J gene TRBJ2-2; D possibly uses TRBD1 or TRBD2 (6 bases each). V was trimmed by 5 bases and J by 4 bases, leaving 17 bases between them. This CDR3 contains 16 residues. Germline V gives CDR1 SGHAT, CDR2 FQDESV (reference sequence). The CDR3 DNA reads TGTGCCAGCAGCCCAAGGGGGGTCGTGGGCACCGGGGAGCTGTTTTTT. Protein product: CASSPRGVVGTGELFF. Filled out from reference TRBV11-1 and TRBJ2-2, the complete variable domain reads EAEVAQSPRYKITEKSQAVAFWCDPISGHATLYWYRQILGQGPELLVQFQDESVVDDSQLPKDRFSAERLKGVDSTLKIQPAELGDSAMYLCASSPRGVVGTGELFFGEGSRLTVL.

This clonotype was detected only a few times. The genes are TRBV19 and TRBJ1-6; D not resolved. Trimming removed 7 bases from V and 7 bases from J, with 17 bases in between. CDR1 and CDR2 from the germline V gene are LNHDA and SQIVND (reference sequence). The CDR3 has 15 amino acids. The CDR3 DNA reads TGTGCCAGTACCGTGCATGGCCGGAAAAATTCACCCCTCCACTTT. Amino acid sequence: CASTVHGRKNSPLHF.

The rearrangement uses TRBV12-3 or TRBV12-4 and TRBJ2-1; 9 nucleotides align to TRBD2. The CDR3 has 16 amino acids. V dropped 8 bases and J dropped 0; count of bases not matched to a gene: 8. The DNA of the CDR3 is TGTGCCAGCTTCGCGGGGGGGGTAAGCTCCTACAATGAGCAGTTCTTC. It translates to CASFAGGVSSYNEQFF.

The CDR3 region is CATSRDIGTGVGTGELFF. The CDR3 DNA follows: TGTGCCACCAGCAGAGATATCGGGACAGGGGTAGGGACCGGGGAGCTGTTTTTT. The rearrangement joins TRBV15 to TRBJ2-2; 10 bases align to TRBD1. The V and J ends lost 0 bases and 5 bases, in that order; junction bases with no gene match: 9. Germline-derived CDR1 and CDR2 are LNHNV and YYDKDF (reference sequence). The CDR3 covers 18 residues. The variable domain in full, with the rest retrieved from reference TRBV15 and TRBJ2-2, is DAMVIQNPRYQVTQFGKPVTLSCSQTLNHNVMYWYQQKSSQAPKLLFHYYDKDFNNEADTPDNFQSRRPNTSFCFLDIRSPGLGDTAMYLCATSRDIGTGVGTGELFFGEGSRLTVL.

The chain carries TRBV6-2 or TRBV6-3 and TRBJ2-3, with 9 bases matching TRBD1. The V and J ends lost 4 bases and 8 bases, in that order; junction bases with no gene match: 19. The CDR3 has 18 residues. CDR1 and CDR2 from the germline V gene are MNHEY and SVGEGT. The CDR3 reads CASSFLPVRDRAKGTQYF. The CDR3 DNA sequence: TGTGCCAGCAGTTTCCTCCCAGTTCGGGACAGGGCGAAAGGTACGCAGTATTTT.

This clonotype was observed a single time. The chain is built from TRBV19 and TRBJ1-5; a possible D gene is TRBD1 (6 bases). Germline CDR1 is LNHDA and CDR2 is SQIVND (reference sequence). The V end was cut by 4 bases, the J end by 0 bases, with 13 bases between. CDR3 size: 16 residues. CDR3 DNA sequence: TGTGCCAGTAGTAGGGCACAGGGCAATAGCAATCAGCCCCAGCATTTT. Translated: CASSRAQGNSNQPQHF.

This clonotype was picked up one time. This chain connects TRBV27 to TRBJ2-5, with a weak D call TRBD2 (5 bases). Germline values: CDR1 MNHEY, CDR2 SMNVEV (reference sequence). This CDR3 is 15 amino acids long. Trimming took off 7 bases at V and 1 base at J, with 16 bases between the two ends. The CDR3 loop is CASTLDVGSQETQYF. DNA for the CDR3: TGTGCCAGCACCCTAGATGTAGGGAGCCAAGAGACCCAGTACTTC.

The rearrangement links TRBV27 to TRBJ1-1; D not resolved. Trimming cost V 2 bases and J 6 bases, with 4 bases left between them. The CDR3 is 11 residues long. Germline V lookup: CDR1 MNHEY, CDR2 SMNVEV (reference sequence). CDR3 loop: CASSLRSEAFF. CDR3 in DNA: TGTGCCAGCAGTTTAAGGTCTGAAGCTTTCTTT.

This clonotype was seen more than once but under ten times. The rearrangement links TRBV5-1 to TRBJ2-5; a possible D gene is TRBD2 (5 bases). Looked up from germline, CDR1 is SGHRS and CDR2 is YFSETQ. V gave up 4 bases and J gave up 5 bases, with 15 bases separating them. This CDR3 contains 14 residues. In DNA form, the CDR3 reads TGCGCCAGCAGCCCGGGGTTGGATACGGAGACCCAGTACTTC. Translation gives CASSPGLDTETQYF.